This is a list of T cell receptor beta chains from one sample in a study of T cell responses to AZD1222 COVID-19 vaccine. TCRdb keeps only in-frame clones here, not all; method: immunoSEQ multiplex PCR. The sample comprises 95,000 to 150,000 clones, about 90% of which are singletons, and roughly 7.9% rests with the top ten. The source material was peripheral blood, sampled 28 days after the second AZD1222 dose. Receptor source: an adult who received the AZD1222 COVID-19 vaccine. Both conserved end residues are part of each CDR3. D genes are given only for firm matches. Size values are once, few and many counts, or a class for expanded clones, and some rows have none.

D,V,size,J,DNA,CDR3
TRBD1,TRBV28,NA,TRBJ1-3,TGTGCCAGCAGGACGGACAGGGTAAATGGAAACACCATATATTTT,CASRTDRVNGNTIYF
NA,TRBV10-3,few,TRBJ1-1,TGTGCCATCAGTGAACTTCAGGGTAGGTCTGAAGCTTTCTTT,CAISELQGRSEAFF
NA,TRBV20-1,few,TRBJ2-5,TGCAGTGCCCGGACTGGGGAGACCCAGTACTTC,CSARTGETQYF
TRBD1,TRBV4-1,NA,TRBJ1-1,TGCGCCAGCAGCCAAGATCCTTCTTCGGGACAGAGGATTGATGCTTTCTTT,CASSQDPSSGQRIDAFF
TRBD2,TRBV6-1,few,TRBJ2-3,TGTGCCAGCAGTGAAGAAGCGCGACTAGCTGGCACAGATACGCAGTATTTT,CASSEEARLAGTDTQYF
NA,TRBV7-2,NA,TRBJ1-6,TGTGCCAGCAGCCTCCGTAGCACGTTAATGTCACCCCTCCACTTT,CASSLRSTLMSPLHF
NA,TRBV14,NA,TRBJ2-1,TGTGCCAGCAGCTCGCAGGGATACAATGAGCAGTTCTTC,CASSSQGYNEQFF
TRBD1,TRBV2,NA,TRBJ1-2,TGTGCCAGCAGTGAAGAGGGGGCCTATGGCTACACCTTC,CASSEEGAYGYTF
NA,TRBV18,NA,TRBJ2-6,TGTGCCAGCTCAAGCTCCAAGGTGTCTGGGGCCAACGTCCTGACTTTC,CASSSSKVSGANVLTF
TRBD1,TRBV28,NA,TRBJ2-2,TGTGCCAGCATTCCAACCCCGGGGTCGGGACAGGACACCGGGGAGCTGTTTTTT,CASIPTPGSGQDTGELFF
TRBD2,TRBV28,NA,TRBJ2-7,TGTGCCAGCAGTTTTATGACTAGCGGGGCCTACGAGCAGTACTTC,CASSFMTSGAYEQYF
NA,TRBV5-1,NA,TRBJ1-1,TGCGCCAGCAGGGAAATCACATGGTATGACACTGAAGCTTTCTTT,CASREITWYDTEAFF
NA,TRBV11-2,NA,TRBJ2-2,TGTGCCAGCAGCGCCCGGCTAGCGAGTGGCACCGGGGAGCTGTTTTTT,CASSARLASGTGELFF
NA,TRBV24-1,few,TRBJ2-1,TGTGCCACCAGTGAAACGGGGAGCTCCTACAATGAGCAGTTCTTC,CATSETGSSYNEQFF
TRBD2,TRBV7-6,NA,TRBJ2-7,TGTGCCAGCAGATCACTAGCGGGAACAACCTACGAGCAGTACTTC,CASRSLAGTTYEQYF
NA,TRBV11-3,NA,TRBJ2-1,TGTGCCAGCAGCTCACTTCGGGCTAGCGACAATGAGCAGTTCTTC,CASSSLRASDNEQFF
TRBD2,TRBV5-1,NA,TRBJ2-1,TGCGCCAGCAGTCGAGCGGGAGGAACCAATGAGCAGTTCTTC,CASSRAGGTNEQFF
NA,TRBV9,NA,TRBJ2-4,TGTGCCAGCAGCTCCCGGGACAACCAGCCAGAAAACATTCAGTACTTC,CASSSRDNQPENIQYF
NA,TRBV28,NA,TRBJ2-5,TGTGCCAGCAGTTTTGGGGAGACCCAGTACTTC,CASSFGETQYF
TRBD2,TRBV19,NA,TRBJ2-3,TGTGCCAGTAGTTTGGCGGGAGGGCCAGATACGCAGTATTTT,CASSLAGGPDTQYF
NA,TRBV28,once,TRBJ1-3,TGTGCCAGCAGTCCATCAGGGCGTTTCTCTGGAAACACCATATATTTT,CASSPSGRFSGNTIYF
TRBD1,TRBV28,NA,TRBJ2-5,TGTGCCAGCAGTTTATTGGGCAGGGGGCTTACGGAGACCCAGTACTTC,CASSLLGRGLTETQYF
NA,TRBV28,NA,TRBJ1-5,TGTGCCAGCAGTACAGCCCGAAGGACCAATCAGCCCCAGCATTTT,CASSTARRTNQPQHF
TRBD2,TRBV20-1,NA,TRBJ2-3,TGCAGTGCTAGTACTAGCGGGAGGTCGGATACGCAGTATTTT,CSASTSGRSDTQYF
NA,TRBV28,NA,TRBJ1-5,TGTGCCAGCAGCCCCGACAGGCGGGTGAACAATCAGCCCCAGCATTTT,CASSPDRRVNNQPQHF
NA,TRBV7-2,NA,TRBJ1-1,TGTGCCAGCAGCTTATCCCCCGGCATGAACACTGAAGCTTTCTTT,CASSLSPGMNTEAFF
TRBD2,TRBV5-4,NA,TRBJ2-7,TGTGCCAGCAGCTTGGGGAGCGGGGGCATCTCCTACGAGCAGTACTTC,CASSLGSGGISYEQYF
TRBD1,TRBV11-2,NA,TRBJ1-2,TGTGCCAGCAGCCCAAGGGACAGGACGTCTAAAGGCTACACCTTC,CASSPRDRTSKGYTF
TRBD1,TRBV29-1,NA,TRBJ2-7,TGCAGCGTTGAAGGGGACAGGGGGCGTGAGCAGTACTTC,CSVEGDRGREQYF
TRBD2,TRBV27,NA,TRBJ2-3,TGTGCCAGCATGATTAGCGGGAGGGCAGATACGCAGTATTTT,CASMISGRADTQYF
NA,TRBV10-1,NA,TRBJ1-5,TGCGCCAGCAGTGAAGCGGGGAATCAGCCCCAGCATTTT,CASSEAGNQPQHF
NA,TRBV5-1,NA,TRBJ1-5,TGCGCCAGCAGCTTGGAATTTGGGGGTCAGCCCCAGCATTTT,CASSLEFGGQPQHF
NA,TRBV18,NA,TRBJ2-2,TGTGCCAGCTCACCACCAGGAACCACCGGGGAGCTGTTTTTT,CASSPPGTTGELFF
NA,TRBV5-8,NA,TRBJ2-7,TGTGCCAGCAGCCGCACCCCCTACGAGCAGTACTTC,CASSRTPYEQYF
NA,TRBV12-3/TRBV12-4,NA,TRBJ2-7,TGTGCCAGCACCCCAGCCCGGGGCTACGAGCAGTACTTC,CASTPARGYEQYF
NA,TRBV28,NA,TRBJ1-2,TGTGCCAGCAGTCACCTCGGGGAGGATGGCTACACCTTC,CASSHLGEDGYTF
NA,TRBV4-1,NA,TRBJ2-3,TGCGCCAGCAGCCAAGCGGAGCGGACGCGCACAGATACGCAGTATTTT,CASSQAERTRTDTQYF
NA,TRBV4-1,NA,TRBJ2-3,TGCGCCAGCAGCGCCCGGGCCGGCACAGATACGCAGTATTTT,CASSARAGTDTQYF
TRBD2,TRBV18,NA,TRBJ2-5,TGTGCCAGCTCACCACTAGCGGGAGATCGGACCCAGTACTTC,CASSPLAGDRTQYF
NA,TRBV21-1,NA,TRBJ2-3,TGTGCCAGCAGCAAACTTTCGAAGGATGGCGGGAGGGACACAGATACGCAGTATTTT,CASSKLSKDGGRDTDTQYF
NA,TRBV3-1/TRBV3-2,NA,TRBJ1-4,TGTGCCAGCAGCCAGCAGGTCATGAATGAAAAACTGTTTTTT,CASSQQVMNEKLFF
TRBD1,TRBV7-8,NA,TRBJ1-6,TGTGCCAGCAGCTTAAGGGACAGGGGGCCGGCACCCCTCCACTTT,CASSLRDRGPAPLHF
NA,TRBV29-1,NA,TRBJ1-2,TGCAGCGCACTGACAGGCCCACTCTATGGCTACACCTTC,CSALTGPLYGYTF
NA,TRBV5-5,NA,TRBJ1-3,TGTGCCAGCAGCTCCGGGACACCCCTCGGAGATACTGGAAACACCATATATTTT,CASSSGTPLGDTGNTIYF
NA,TRBV5-8,NA,TRBJ1-2,TGTGCCAGCGGGACGGCAGGAGGATTCCTTAACTATGGCTACACCTTC,CASGTAGGFLNYGYTF
NA,TRBV28,NA,TRBJ1-4,TGTGCCAGCAGTTTCGTTGGCAGTGAAGCCGAAAAACTGTTTTTT,CASSFVGSEAEKLFF